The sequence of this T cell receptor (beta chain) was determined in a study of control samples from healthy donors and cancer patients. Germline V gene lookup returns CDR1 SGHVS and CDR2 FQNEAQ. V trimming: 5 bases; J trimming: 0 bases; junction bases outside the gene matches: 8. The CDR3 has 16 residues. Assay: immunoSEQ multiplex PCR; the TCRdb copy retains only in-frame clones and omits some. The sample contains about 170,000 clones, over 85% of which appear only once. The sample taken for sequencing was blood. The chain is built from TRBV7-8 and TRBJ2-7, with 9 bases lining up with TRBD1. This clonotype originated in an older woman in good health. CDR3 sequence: CASSRTGGVSSYEQYF. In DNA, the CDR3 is TGTGCCAGCAGCCGCACAGGGGGCGTTAGCTCCTACGAGCAGTACTTC.